These 28 T cell receptor beta chains share one sample of origin, sequenced in a study of blood T cell repertoires in COVID-19. Measured with immunoSEQ multiplex PCR; TCRdb has only the in-frame clones, and not every one. The sample lists about 80,000 clones; approximately 83% were seen once. The sample comprised peripheral blood. The receptors come from a human donor in a cohort sampled during active COVID-19.

The rearrangement links TRBV5-4 to TRBJ2-5; 9 nucleotides match TRBD1. Losses at the gene ends were 5 bases for V and 5 bases for J; bases not matched to a gene: 19. Germline V gene data show CDR1 as SGHNT and CDR2 as YYREEE (reference sequence). CDR3 length equals 18 residues. CDR3: CASRESLQGAQAVETQYF. CDR3 DNA: TGTGCCAGCAGAGAGAGTTTACAGGGGGCGCAGGCCGTCGAGACCCAGTACTTC.

This clone appeared a few times. The chain has TRBV12-2 and TRBJ1-6; the DNA was not used to check the table's D call, TRBD1. TRBV12-2 is marked as a pseudogene. The CDR3 runs to 19 residues. The DNA of the CDR3 is TGTGCAAGTCGCCCCACCGGGACAGGGGGCTACTTTGATAATTCACCCCTCCACTTT. Amino acid sequence: CASRPTGTGGYFDNSPLHF.

This chain connects TRBV28 to TRBJ1-4, with 7 nucleotides matching TRBD1. Germline lookup yields CDR1 MDHEN and CDR2 SYDVKM. Trimming removed 2 bases from V and 10 bases from J; junction bases left unmatched: 10. The CDR3 extends over 15 amino acids. In DNA form, the CDR3 reads TGTGCCAGCAGTTTAGCAACAGGGGCCCCGGGAAAACTGTTTTTT. Protein product: CASSLATGAPGKLFF.

The chain recombines TRBV7-3 with TRBJ2-1, with D unclear. Germline V CDR1 and CDR2: SGHTA, FQGTGA. The CDR3 spans 12 residues. Trimming cost V 3 bases and J 4 bases, with 4 bases left between them. The CDR3 protein is CASSLRYNEQFF. In DNA, the CDR3 is TGTGCCAGCAGCTTGCGTTACAATGAGCAGTTCTTC.

A few counts support this clone. The chain links TRBV7-9 to TRBJ2-2; weak D call: TRBD1 (7 bases). There are 15 residues in the CDR3. From germline, CDR1 is SEHNR and CDR2 FQNEAQ (reference sequence). V lost 6 bases and J 2 bases, leaving 13 bases between the germline ends. DNA for the CDR3: TGTGCCAGCAGTTACAGGGGAGGTAACACCGGGGAGCTGTTTTTT. Translating it yields CASSYRGGNTGELFF.

The V and J genes are TRBV5-1 and TRBJ1-2; 8 positions agree with TRBD1. The CDR3 loop spans 13 amino acids. V was pared by 4 bases and J by 5 bases, with 4 bases of the junction left unmatched. Germline assignment: CDR1 SGHRS and CDR2 YFSETQ. The CDR3 region is CASSPDREYGYTF. The CDR3 DNA follows: TGCGCCAGCAGCCCGGACAGGGAGTATGGCTACACCTTC.

V usage is TRBV19 and J usage is TRBJ2-7; 12 nucleotides align to TRBD2. Trimming at V came to 3 bases and at J to 2 bases, leaving 5 bases not matched to a gene. The CDR3 extends over 16 amino acids. From germline, CDR1 is LNHDA and CDR2 SQIVND (reference sequence). The CDR3 bases are TGTGCCAGTAGTATCGGGCTAGCGGGAGGGACCTACGAGCAGTACTTC. It is translated as CASSIGLAGGTYEQYF.

In its sample, this clone was seen once. The chain employs TRBV30 and TRBJ2-5, with TRBD2 matching over 11 bases. CDR3 length: 20 residues. Unmatched junction bases numbered 20, after V lost 0 bases and J lost 5 bases. Germline CDR1 is GTSNPN and CDR2 is SVGIG (reference sequence). The CDR3: CAWSVQGSAVLAGVWETQYF. The CDR3 region has the DNA TGTGCCTGGAGTGTACAAGGCAGCGCGGTACTAGCGGGAGTGTGGGAGACCCAGTACTTC.

The chain employs TRBV10-3 and TRBJ1-4; no clear D gene. Per germline, CDR1 ENHRY and CDR2 SYGVKD. V lost 4 bases and J 5 bases, leaving 8 bases between the germline ends. CDR3 length: 13 residues. CDR3 DNA: TGTGCCATCAGTGGGCGGGAGAATGAAAAACTGTTTTTT. Translating it yields CAISGRENEKLFF.

The rearrangement joins TRBV7-8 to TRBJ2-1, with 9 bases lining up with TRBD2. From germline, CDR1 is SGHVS and CDR2 FQNEAQ. V lost 0 bases and J lost 4; bases outside the gene matches: 7. The CDR3 covers 17 residues. The CDR3 reads CASSLAYSGSRYNEQFF. CDR3 DNA sequence: TGTGCCAGCAGCTTAGCCTATAGCGGGAGTAGGTACAATGAGCAGTTCTTC.

The chain recombines TRBV5-1 with TRBJ2-1; 8 bases fit TRBD2. Per the germline V gene, CDR1 is SGHRS and CDR2 is YFSETQ. The CDR3 loop spans 16 amino acids. V dropped 4 bases and J dropped 1; count of bases not matched to a gene: 7. The CDR3 bases are TGCGCCAGCAGCCCCGGGAGGGACCATTCCTACAATGAGCAGTTCTTC. It yields the protein CASSPGRDHSYNEQFF.

V gene TRBV5-1 combines with J gene TRBJ2-1, with D unclear. V shed 0 bases and J shed 0 bases, with 7 bases lying between them. Germline V CDR1 and CDR2: SGHRS, YFSETQ. The CDR3 contains 15 residues. CDR3: CASSLATSSYNEQFF. In DNA, the CDR3 is TGCGCCAGCAGCTTGGCCACTTCCTCCTACAATGAGCAGTTCTTC.

This clone was observed a single time. This chain uses TRBV10-1 with TRBJ1-5, with no clear D. Trimming took 9 bases from V and 0 from J, leaving 12 bases between them. The CDR3 is 14 amino acids. CDR1 is WNHNN and CDR2 is SYGVQD in the germline V gene (reference sequence). The CDR3 coding sequence is TGCGCCAGAACCAGATCTTATAGCAATCAGCCCCAGCATTTT. Amino acids: CARTRSYSNQPQHF.

The chain is built from TRBV5-1 and TRBJ2-7; 8 bases match TRBD1. The length of the CDR3 is 13 residues. V trimming: 4 bases; J trimming: 5 bases; junction bases outside the gene matches: 5. Germline-derived CDR1 and CDR2 are SGHRS and YFSETQ. The CDR3 nucleotides read TGCGCCAGCAGCCCGTTACAGGGGGACGAGCAGTACTTC. It encodes CASSPLQGDEQYF.

The rearrangement joins TRBV19 to TRBJ2-3; D is ambiguous. V lost 6 bases to trimming and J lost 3 bases, with 4 bases between them. Germline V gene data show CDR1 as LNHDA and CDR2 as SQIVND (reference sequence). The CDR3 runs to 11 residues. The CDR3 sequence: CASSVTDTQYF. For the CDR3, the DNA is TGTGCCAGTAGCGTTACAGATACGCAGTATTTT.

The rearrangement uses TRBV6-1 and TRBJ1-2, with TRBD1 identical over 10 bases. The CDR3 has 15 amino acids. CDR1 is MNHNS, CDR2 SASEGT, per germline. V lost 0 bases to trimming and J lost 5 bases; unmatched junction nucleotides: 3. The CDR3 DNA reads TGTGCCAGCAGTGAAGCGGGACAGGGGTGGTATGGCTACACCTTC. Its translation is CASSEAGQGWYGYTF.

This clone was seen a single time. The chain uses TRBV7-9 and TRBJ1-5; D remains ambiguous. Trimming pared 1 base from V and 3 bases from J, leaving 7 bases between. The CDR3 length is 14 residues. Per germline, CDR1 SEHNR and CDR2 FQNEAQ (reference sequence). The CDR3: CASSLVADNQPQHF. DNA for the CDR3: TGTGCCAGCAGCTTAGTGGCAGACAATCAGCCCCAGCATTTT.

This clone has only one observation. The gene calls are TRBV7-9 and TRBJ1-4; no clear D gene. Germline loops: CDR1 SEHNR, CDR2 FQNEAQ (reference sequence). V lost 8 bases, J lost 8 bases, and 21 bases lay in between. This CDR3 is 15 amino acids long. The CDR3 sequence is CASAITGIRWEKLFF. The CDR3 DNA follows: TGTGCCAGCGCCATCACGGGGATCCGGTGGGAAAAACTGTTTTTT.

This chain connects TRBV11-3 to TRBJ2-5, with D possibly being TRBD2 (5 bases). CDR3 length: 15 amino acids. Looked up from germline, CDR1 is SGHNT and CDR2 is YENEEA. V was pared by 5 bases and J by 1 base, with 14 bases between. CDR3: CASSLGGQIQETQYF. CDR3 in DNA: TGTGCCAGCAGCCTTGGAGGCCAAATCCAAGAGACCCAGTACTTC.

This rearrangement joins TRBV7-3 to TRBJ2-3; 8 bases align to TRBD1. J lost 5 bases, V lost 5 bases, and 3 bases had no gene match. This CDR3 is 13 amino acids long. Germline assignment: CDR1 SGHTA and CDR2 FQGTGA. In DNA form, the CDR3 reads TGTGCCAGCAGCCCCGGGACAGGAGATACGCAGTATTTT. Translating it yields CASSPGTGDTQYF.

The rearrangement uses TRBV7-2 and TRBJ1-4; the D gene is possibly TRBD1 (6 bases). The germline V gene has CDR1 SGHTA and CDR2 FQGNSA. CDR3 length: 15 amino acids. The V end lost 4 bases, the J end lost 1 base, and 10 bases lay between the germline ends. Written as DNA, the CDR3 is TGTGCCAGCAGCTCCGGACAGAAAACTAATGAAAAACTGTTTTTT. It is translated as CASSSGQKTNEKLFF.

This chain uses TRBV9 with TRBJ2-7, with 10 positions matching TRBD1. The CDR3 sequence is 15 residues long. The germline CDR1 and CDR2 sequences are SGDLS and YYNGEE. V shed 4 bases and J 2 bases; nucleotides not matched to a gene: 6. CDR3 sequence reads: CASSKTGTGAYEQYF. DNA of the CDR3: TGTGCCAGCAGCAAAACCGGGACAGGGGCCTACGAGCAGTACTTC.

The sample holds a few counts of this clone. This chain joins TRBV5-1 and TRBJ2-2, with a possible D match to TRBD2 (5 bases). Germline V gene data show CDR1 as SGHRS and CDR2 as YFSETQ. The V gene lost 2 bases and the J gene lost 2 bases, with 7 bases spanning the gap. This CDR3 spans 14 amino acids. The DNA of the CDR3 is TGCGCCAGCAGCTTCCGGGGAAACACCGGGGAGCTGTTTTTT. Its protein is CASSFRGNTGELFF.

This clone turned up a few times. The CDR3 DNA follows: TGTGCCAGCAGCTCCGAGACTAGCGGGGGGGCCTTCGGCACCGGGGAGCTGTTTTTT. As protein: CASSSETSGGAFGTGELFF. This chain uses TRBV7-9 with TRBJ2-2, with 14 positions matching TRBD2. Germline lookup yields CDR1 SEHNR and CDR2 FQNEAQ (reference sequence). V dropped 4 bases and J dropped 4; count of bases not matched to a gene: 11. This CDR3 has 19 amino acids. Drawing the rest from reference TRBV7-9 and TRBJ2-2, the complete variable domain is DTGVSQNPRHKITKRGQNVTFRCDPISEHNRLYWYRQTLGQGPEFLTYFQNEAQLEKSRLLSDRFSAERPKGSFSTLEIQRTEQGDSAMYLCASSSETSGGAFGTGELFFGEGSRLTVL.

The rearrangement uses TRBV6-5 and TRBJ1-4, with a weak D call TRBD1 (5 bases). CDR1 and CDR2 from the germline V gene are MNHEY and SVGAGI. The V end was cut by 6 bases, the J end by 8 bases, with 19 bases between. This CDR3 has 15 amino acids. As DNA, the CDR3 is TGTGCCAGCAGCATCCTCGGGACTCAAGGGGAAAAACTGTTTTTT. It codes for CASSILGTQGEKLFF.

The rearrangement joins TRBV2 to TRBJ2-2; maybe TRBD2 (7 bases). Germline V gives CDR1 SNHLY, CDR2 FYNNEI. V lost 1 base and J 4 bases, leaving 16 bases between the germline ends. CDR3 length: 17 amino acids. In DNA form, the CDR3 reads TGTGCCAGCAGTGAAGGGAAGGGGGGGCCTAGCACCGGGGAGCTGTTTTTT. It is translated as CASSEGKGGPSTGELFF.

V gene TRBV9 combines with J gene TRBJ1-5; D remains unclear. CDR1 is SGDLS and CDR2 is YYNGEE in the germline V gene. V lost 2 bases and J 0 bases, leaving 6 bases between the germline ends. CDR3 size: 14 residues. This CDR3 is CASSVTSSNQPQHF. CDR3 sequence (DNA): TGTGCCAGCAGCGTTACAAGTAGCAATCAGCCCCAGCATTTT.

The chain recombines TRBV30 with TRBJ1-1, with 7 bases that match TRBD1. CDR3 length equals 15 residues. CDR1 and CDR2 (germline): GTSNPN, SVGIG (reference sequence). After removal of 5 bases from V and 2 bases from J, the junction contained 11 bases not matched to a gene. Here the CDR3 DNA reads TGTGCCTGGTGGCCTCGGGGGACAGTTAACACTGAAGCTTTCTTT. This encodes CAWWPRGTVNTEAFF.